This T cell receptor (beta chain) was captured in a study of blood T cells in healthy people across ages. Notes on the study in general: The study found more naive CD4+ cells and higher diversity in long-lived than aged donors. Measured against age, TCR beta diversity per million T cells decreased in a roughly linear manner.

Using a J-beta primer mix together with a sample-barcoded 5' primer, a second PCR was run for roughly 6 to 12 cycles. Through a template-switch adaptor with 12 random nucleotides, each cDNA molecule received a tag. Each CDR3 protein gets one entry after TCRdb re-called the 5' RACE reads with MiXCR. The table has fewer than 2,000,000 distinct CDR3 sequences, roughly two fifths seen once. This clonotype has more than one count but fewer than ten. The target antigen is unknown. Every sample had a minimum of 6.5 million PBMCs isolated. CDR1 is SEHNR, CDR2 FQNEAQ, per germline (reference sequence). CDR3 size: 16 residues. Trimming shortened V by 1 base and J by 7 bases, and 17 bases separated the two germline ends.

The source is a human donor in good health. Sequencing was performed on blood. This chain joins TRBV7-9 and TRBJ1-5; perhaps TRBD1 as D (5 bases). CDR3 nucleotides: TGTGCCAGCAGCTTAGACGGGGGTCAGGGATGGCAGCCCCAGCATTTT. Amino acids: CASSLDGGQGWQPQHF.